Listed below are T cell receptor beta chains from one sample, sequenced in a study of cytomegalovirus exposure and HLA in healthy donors. Assay: immunoSEQ multiplex PCR; the TCRdb copy retains only in-frame clones and omits some. This table has around 70,000 clones, about 93% appearing once. Sequenced input: PBMCs. The receptors derive from a man between 18 and 35 years old in good health and CMV-seropositive. CDR3s include the opening cysteine and the closing phenylalanine or tryptophan. A D gene is named only where the DNA matches it firmly. Clone size, where shown, is once, few, many, or a class for clones that have expanded.

>-|TRBJ2-7|-|TRBV9
TGTGCCAGCAGCGTAGCGGCGGAACAGGAGTTCTACGAGCAGTACTTC
CASSVAAEQEFYEQYF
>-|TRBJ1-1|-|TRBV5-1
TGCGCCAGCAGCTTGGGATACTCAACAGTGAACACTGAAGCTTTCTTT
CASSLGYSTVNTEAFF
>TRBD1|TRBJ2-1|-|TRBV5-5
TGTGCCAGCAGCTCCCTGGGACAGGGGTTCGGCAATGAGCAGTTCTTC
CASSSLGQGFGNEQFF
>TRBD1|TRBJ2-7|-|TRBV6-6
TGTGCCAGCACCCTAGGGACAGGGCGACGCAACGAGCAGTACTTC
CASTLGTGRRNEQYF
>-|TRBJ1-2|once|TRBV28
TGTGCCAGCAGCTCTCACCGGACGGGGGGCTCGGTTGGCTACACCTTC
CASSSHRTGGSVGYTF
>-|TRBJ1-5|-|TRBV6-6
TGTGCCAGCAGGACCTCTGGAGACCAGCCCCAGCATTTT
CASRTSGDQPQHF
>TRBD1|TRBJ2-3|-|TRBV5-8
TGTGCCAGCAGCAATCCTTTTGGGGGGACAGGGAACACAGATACGCAGTATTTT
CASSNPFGGTGNTDTQYF
>-|TRBJ2-7|once|TRBV9
TGTGCCAGCAGCCCCTATCTTCCCTACGAGCAGTACTTC
CASSPYLPYEQYF
>-|TRBJ1-4|-|TRBV6-4
TGTGCCAGCAGTGCCTTCTCCGGTCCGAGGGAAAAACTGTTTTTT
CASSAFSGPREKLFF
>-|TRBJ1-3|-|TRBV6-1
TGTGCCAGCAGTGAAGAAGGGATTAGCCGGGACTCTGGAAACACCATATATTTT
CASSEEGISRDSGNTIYF
>TRBD2|TRBJ2-2|-|TRBV7-9
TGTGCCAGCAGCCCTTTACTAGCGGGAAAAGGCGGGGAGCTGTTTTTT
CASSPLLAGKGGELFF
>TRBD2|TRBJ2-7|-|TRBV4-2
TGTGCCAGCAGCCAAGAAGGGCGGTCTAGCGGGAGGGATTACGAGCAGTACTTC
CASSQEGRSSGRDYEQYF
>TRBD2|TRBJ2-4|-|TRBV30
TGTGCCTGGAGTGTAAGGGGCGGGAGGGAAAACATTCAGTACTTC
CAWSVRGGRENIQYF
>TRBD2|TRBJ2-7|-|TRBV28
TGTGCCAGCAGTACGACCCTGACTAGCGGGAGAGTTATCGACGAGCAGTACTTC
CASSTTLTSGRVIDEQYF
>-|TRBJ1-2|-|TRBV28
TGTGCCAGCAGTGGGTCCGCACAGGGCTATGGCTACACCTTC
CASSGSAQGYGYTF
>-|TRBJ1-5|-|TRBV6-1
TGTGCCAGCAGCCCCCACGGGAATCAGCCCCAGCATTTT
CASSPHGNQPQHF